These 11 T cell receptor beta chains originate from one sample sequenced in a study of cytomegalovirus exposure and HLA in healthy donors. A multiplex PCR was run with 60 Vbeta primers and 13 Jbeta primers. TCRdb's copy holds only in-frame clones and misses some; the assay was immunoSEQ multiplex PCR. The sample holds some 150,000 clones, roughly 80% seen once. Sequencing used PBMCs. These receptors all come from a woman aged 30 to 39 in good health and CMV-seropositive.

V and J are TRBV27 and TRBJ2-7, with 7 bases lining up with TRBD1. This CDR3 is built from 15 residues. Germline lookup yields CDR1 MNHEY and CDR2 SMNVEV (reference sequence). The V gene end was trimmed by 5 bases and the J gene end by 2 bases; junction bases not matched to a gene: 9. The chain's CDR3 is CASSDPTGTTYEQYF. The CDR3 nucleotides read TGTGCCAGCAGTGACCCGACAGGGACCACCTACGAGCAGTACTTC.

V and J are TRBV2 and TRBJ1-6; maybe TRBD1 (5 bases). The CDR3 length is 16 residues. Trimming stripped 6 bases from V and 4 bases from J, with 16 bases between. Germline loops: CDR1 SNHLY, CDR2 FYNNEI. CDR3 region: CASRGPRSSYNSPLHF. The CDR3 DNA is TGTGCCAGCAGGGGGCCCAGGAGCTCTTATAATTCACCCCTCCACTTT.

The chain is built from TRBV6-5 and TRBJ1-1, with a possible D match to TRBD1 (5 bases). Germline loops: CDR1 MNHEY, CDR2 SVGAGI. The CDR3 is 13 amino acids. Trimming took 6 bases from V and 1 from J, leaving 9 bases between them. Here the CDR3 DNA reads TGTGCCAGCAGCTTCACAGGGAACACTGAAGCTTTCTTT. This gives the protein CASSFTGNTEAFF.

The chain links TRBV28 to TRBJ1-1; tentatively, D is TRBD1 (5 bases). This CDR3 has 14 amino acids. The germline V gene has CDR1 MDHEN and CDR2 SYDVKM. Trimming removed 4 bases from V and 5 bases from J, with 14 bases in between. The CDR3, as DNA: TGTGCCAGCAGTTCGAGAGTCAGGGTTACTGAAGCTTTCTTT. It encodes CASSSRVRVTEAFF.

The V and J genes are TRBV27 and TRBJ2-7, with 9 bases identical to TRBD1. The CDR3 sequence is 15 residues long. Germline V lookup: CDR1 MNHEY, CDR2 SMNVEV (reference sequence). The junction had 8 bases not matched to a gene; V was cut back by 5 bases and J by 3 bases. The CDR3, as DNA: TGTGCCAGCAGTGTAACCGGGACAGGGATCTACGAGCAGTACTTC. Amino acid sequence: CASSVTGTGIYEQYF.

This clone has a single count. CDR3 DNA: TGTGCCAGCAGCTACTTGACAGGGGCAGGCTACACCTTC. Its protein is CASSYLTGAGYTF. J is TRBJ1-2 and V is TRBV9; 8 bases are a match to TRBD1. Germline CDR1 reads SGDLS; CDR2 reads YYNGEE. With V trimmed by 4 bases and J by 8 bases, 7 bases remained unmatched. This CDR3 comprises 13 residues.

This clone has just a few counts. This chain uses TRBV28 with TRBJ2-7; 7 bases fit TRBD1. Germline CDR1 MDHEN, CDR2 SYDVKM. The V gene end was trimmed by 4 bases and the J gene end by 4 bases; junction bases not matched to a gene: 13. This CDR3 spans 16 amino acids. CDR3 residues: CASSSPRKGGRYEQYF. Written as DNA, the CDR3 is TGTGCCAGCAGTTCCCCCCGGAAAGGGGGCAGGTACGAGCAGTACTTC.

The table lists this clone with a few counts. The rearrangement links TRBV7-8 to TRBJ1-5; no firm D call. The CDR3 has 17 residues. V lost 2 bases and J lost 4, with 18 bases in between. Per the germline V gene, CDR1 is SGHVS and CDR2 is FQNEAQ. The CDR3, as DNA: TGTGCCAGCAGCTTATCTCCGTCAACTTTCTTAAATCAGCCCCAGCATTTT. Its translation is CASSLSPSTFLNQPQHF.

The chain carries TRBV7-9 and TRBJ1-5; D uncertain. V lost 2 bases and J 4 bases, leaving 15 bases between the germline ends. The CDR3 runs to 16 residues. The germline V gene has CDR1 SEHNR and CDR2 FQNEAQ (reference sequence). The CDR3 DNA follows: TGTGCCAGCAGCTTATCGGGAAATGCCGGAAATCAGCCCCAGCATTTT. The encoded protein is CASSLSGNAGNQPQHF.

This rearrangement joins TRBV7-9 to TRBJ2-1; D might be TRBD1 (6 bases). The CDR3 spans 16 residues. The V gene lost 5 bases and the J gene lost 9 bases, with 23 bases spanning the gap. In germline, CDR1 is SEHNR, CDR2 FQNEAQ (reference sequence). The CDR3: CASSRFQGRVASEQFF. The CDR3, as DNA: TGTGCCAGCAGCCGTTTTCAGGGGCGTGTGGCTTCTGAGCAGTTCTTC.

This sequence joins TRBV30 and TRBJ1-5, with 12 bases aligning to TRBD1. In germline, CDR1 is GTSNPN, CDR2 SVGIG (reference sequence). The CDR3 has 15 residues. Trimming at V came to 1 base and at J to 5 bases, leaving 3 bases not matched to a gene. CDR3: CAWSAGTGGYQPQHF. The CDR3 bases are TGTGCCTGGAGTGCGGGGACAGGGGGCTATCAGCCCCAGCATTTT.